Included here is one TCR beta chain sequence, with context. No antigen is known for it. The data are from a study of vaccination and CD4 T cells after COVID-19. Study information: The post-COVID sampling time was a median about 100 days after diagnosis, ranging from 35 to 161.

The germline V gene encodes CDR1 DFQATT and CDR2 SNEGSKA (reference sequence). This CDR3 spans 14 amino acids. The V segment lost 4 bases and the J segment 7 bases; nucleotides outside the gene matches: 7. The Oncomine TCR Beta short-read assay generated sequence data from the DNA of cultured CD4+ T cells. The authors extracted genomic DNA from cultured CD4+ T cells. TCRdb reanalysed the PCR reads using MiXCR and keeps one entry per CDR3 protein. The repertoire has about 5,400 distinct CDR3 sequences, under 40% of them found once; the top ten carry approximately 27%. Treatment noted: approximately nine-day PBMC culture with coronavirus spike peptide pools or control peptides (ViraFEST assay). Harvesting of the unexposed donor's CD4+ T cells predated the COVID-19 pandemic (2011-2018). Half of the medium was exchanged for fresh IL-2 medium, first on day 3 and then on day 7.

The sequence was obtained from a human donor in good health. Sequencing input: CD4+ T cells from blood, cultured in vitro. The chain combines TRBV20-1 with TRBJ1-5; 10 nucleotides align to TRBD1. This chain's CDR3 is CSAISGTGEQPQHF. For the CDR3, the DNA is TGCAGTGCTATTTCCGGGACAGGGGAACAGCCCCAGCATTTT.